The clone carrying this T cell receptor beta chain has at least ten counts. Unique molecular identifiers featured in how the TCRbeta library was prepared. Each CDR3 protein gets one entry after TCRdb re-called the PCR reads with MiXCR. This table holds around 300,000 distinct CDR3 sequences, 10% found once. This sample is drawn from a study of T-cell reconstitution after alpha-beta-depleted transplantation in children. The CDR3 runs 15 residues. V dropped 7 bases and J dropped 4 bases, with 19 bases sitting between them. Germline V lookup: CDR1 SEHNR, CDR2 FQNEAQ (reference sequence). This TCR was recovered from a boy younger than two with acute myeloid leukemia, due to receive a stem cell transplant. The gene calls are TRBV7-9 and TRBJ1-2; D possibly corresponds to TRBD1 (5 bases). Here the sequenced sample was PBMCs, taken before TCRalphabeta/CD19-depleted stem cell transplant. This CDR3 is CASTPKSGLGYGYTF. CDR3 coding DNA: TGTGCCAGCACCCCCAAGTCGGGGCTCGGCTATGGCTACACCTTC. Complete variable domain (other parts from reference TRBV7-9 and TRBJ1-2): DTGVSQNPRHKITKRGQNVTFRCDPISEHNRLYWYRQTLGQGPEFLTYFQNEAQLEKSRLLSDRFSAERPKGSFSTLEIQRTEQGDSAMYLCASTPKSGLGYGYTFGSGTRLTVV.